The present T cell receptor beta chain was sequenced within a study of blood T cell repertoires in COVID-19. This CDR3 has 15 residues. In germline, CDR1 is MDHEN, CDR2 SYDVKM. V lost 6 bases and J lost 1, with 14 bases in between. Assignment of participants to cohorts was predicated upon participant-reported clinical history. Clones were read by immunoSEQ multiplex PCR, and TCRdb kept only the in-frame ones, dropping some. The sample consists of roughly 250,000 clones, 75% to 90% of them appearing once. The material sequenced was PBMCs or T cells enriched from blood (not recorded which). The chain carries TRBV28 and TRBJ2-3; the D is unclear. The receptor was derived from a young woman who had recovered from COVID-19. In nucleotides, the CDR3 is TGTGCCAGCAGAGAGACGTGGGCCCGCACAGATACGCAGTATTTT. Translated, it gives CASRETWARTDTQYF.